The clone carrying this TCR beta chain was counted ten times or more. The DNA ends 3 residues before the CDR3 does, and the rest of the CDR3 is filled in from the germline J gene. The record originates from a study of T cell clonality in common variable immunodeficiency. Trimming cost V 1 base and J 6 bases; bases outside gene matches: 6. Germline CDR1 reads SQVTM; CDR2 reads ANQGSEA. The CDR3 loop spans 15 amino acids. Repertoires were generated with immunoSEQ multiplex PCR, while TCRdb's copy carries only in-frame clones and drops some. In total the sample includes roughly 55,000 clones, none of them seen once.

The clonotype comes from a person aged 18 to 69 in good health. Sequencing was done on a sample of peripheral blood mononuclear cells. The chain is built from TRBV29-1 and TRBJ2-1; 10 bases fit TRBD2. CDR3 DNA, as far as it was read: TGCAGCGTTGAAGGGGCACTAGCGGGATCCAATGAG. Translated, it gives CSVEGALAGSNE. The CDR3 in full is CSVEGALAGSNEQFF.